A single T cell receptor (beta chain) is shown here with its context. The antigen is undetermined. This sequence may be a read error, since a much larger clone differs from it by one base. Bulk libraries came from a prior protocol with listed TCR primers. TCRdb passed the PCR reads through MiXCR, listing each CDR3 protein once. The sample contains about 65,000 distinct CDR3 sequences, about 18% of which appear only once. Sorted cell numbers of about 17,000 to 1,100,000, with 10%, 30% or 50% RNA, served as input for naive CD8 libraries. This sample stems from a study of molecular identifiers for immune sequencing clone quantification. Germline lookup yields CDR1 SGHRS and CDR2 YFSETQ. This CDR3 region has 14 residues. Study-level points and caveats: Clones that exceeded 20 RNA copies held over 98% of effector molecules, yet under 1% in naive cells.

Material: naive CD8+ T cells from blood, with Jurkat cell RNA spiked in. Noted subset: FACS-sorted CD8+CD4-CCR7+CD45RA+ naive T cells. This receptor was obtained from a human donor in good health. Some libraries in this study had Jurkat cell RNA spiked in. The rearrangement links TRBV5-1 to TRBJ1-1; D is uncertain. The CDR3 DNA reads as TGCGCCAGCAGCTTGGCCGTAGAGAACACTGGAGCTTTCTTT. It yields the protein CASSLAVENTGAFF.